A single sample gave rise to the 16 T cell receptor beta chains below, sequenced in a study of T cell responses to AZD1222 COVID-19 vaccine. The table came from immunoSEQ multiplex PCR; TCRdb's copy has only in-frame clones and leaves some out. The sample comprises 140,000 to 150,000 clones, around 87% of which are singletons, and about 1.5% rests with the top ten. This material consisted of peripheral blood, taken on day 0 of AZD1222 vaccination. All receptors derive from an adult in good health.

V is TRBV30 and J is TRBJ1-1, with 11 bases lining up with TRBD1. The CDR3 is 12 residues long. Germline CDR1 and CDR2: GTSNPN and SVGIG (reference sequence). The V segment lost 8 bases and the J segment 5 bases; nucleotides outside the gene matches: 4. CDR3 protein: CAVGQGATEAFF. The CDR3 region has the DNA TGTGCCGTCGGACAGGGGGCTACTGAAGCTTTCTTT.

The V and J genes are TRBV5-1 and TRBJ2-3, with D possibly matching TRBD1 (5 bases). Trimming removed 4 bases at V and 0 bases at J, with 12 bases between. Germline-derived CDR1 and CDR2 are SGHRS and YFSETQ. The CDR3 consists of 15 residues. CDR3 sequence: CASSLHDRSTDTQYF. CDR3 DNA sequence: TGCGCCAGCAGCCTACACGACAGAAGCACAGATACGCAGTATTTT.

This clone appeared a single time. J is TRBJ2-7 and V is TRBV3-1 (or the pseudogene TRBV3-2); D is perhaps TRBD1 (8 bases). CDR3 length equals 16 residues. The germline V and J ends were trimmed by 1 base and 4 bases, with 17 bases remaining between them. Germline V lookup: CDR1 LGHDT, CDR2 YNNKEL (reference sequence). The CDR3 sequence is CASSQAGGRGHYEQYF. The CDR3 coding sequence is TGTGCCAGCAGCCAAGCGGGGGGCAGGGGGCATTACGAGCAGTACTTC.

The J gene is TRBJ1-3, the V gene TRBV12-3 or TRBV12-4; possibly TRBD1 for D (6 bases). The CDR3 has 13 amino acids. V was trimmed by 10 bases and J by 0 bases, leaving 10 bases between them. The CDR3 nucleotides are TGTGCCAACCGACAGGCCTCTGGAAACACCATATATTTT. Amino acids: CANRQASGNTIYF.

The genes are TRBV27 and TRBJ2-4; 8 bases map to TRBD2. The CDR3 has 19 residues. The J segment lost 0 bases and the V segment lost 4 bases, leaving 14 bases of the junction unmatched. The germline V gene encodes CDR1 MNHEY and CDR2 SMNVEV (reference sequence). The CDR3, as DNA: TGTGCCAGCAGTTCTGGACTAGCCAGAGGGGGTCTAGCCAAAAACATTCAGTACTTC. Amino acids: CASSSGLARGGLAKNIQYF.

Notes on this clone: The sample carries other DNA sequences with the same CDR3. This chain joins TRBV6-5 and TRBJ1-3, with a tentative D call TRBD1 (6 bases). V gave up 5 bases and J gave up 0 bases, with 11 bases separating them. Germline CDR1 reads MNHEY; CDR2 reads SVGAGI. The CDR3 extends over 15 amino acids. CDR3 sequence reads: CASSLQGFSGNTIYF. The CDR3 DNA is TGTGCCAGCAGTCTACAGGGCTTCTCTGGAAACACCATATATTTT.

The rearrangement links TRBV7-2 to TRBJ2-7, with D possibly matching TRBD2 (6 bases). Trimming cost V 1 base and J 1 base, with 8 bases left between them. Germline V CDR1 and CDR2: SGHTA, FQGNSA. This CDR3 has 14 amino acids. The CDR3 DNA reads as TGTGCCAGCAGCTTAGGCGGGGAATCCTACGAGCAGTACTTC. Translated: CASSLGGESYEQYF.

V and J are TRBV29-1 and TRBJ2-3; D is unresolved. The germline CDR1 and CDR2 sequences are SQVTM and ANQGSEA. The CDR3 runs to 15 residues. V dropped 8 bases and J dropped 1 base, with 19 bases sitting between them. CDR3 protein: CSPPRENSGTDTQYF. CDR3 sequence (DNA): TGCAGCCCCCCCCGTGAAAACTCTGGCACAGATACGCAGTATTTT.

The chain has TRBV7-2 and TRBJ1-6, with D maybe TRBD1 (5 bases). CDR3 size: 16 residues. V lost 5 bases to trimming and J lost 2 bases, with 13 bases between them. Germline V gene sequence: CDR1 SGHTA, CDR2 FQGNSA. CDR3 region: CASSTTSGAYNSPLHF. In DNA, the CDR3 is TGTGCCAGCAGCACGACCTCGGGGGCCTATAATTCACCCCTCCACTTT.

V is TRBV4-1 and J is TRBJ1-4, with D maybe TRBD1 (5 bases). The CDR3 is 14 residues long. Germline values: CDR1 MGHRA, CDR2 YSYEKL. The V end was cut by 4 bases, the J end by 3 bases, with 9 bases between. CDR3: CASSPTAANEKLFF. The DNA of the CDR3 is TGCGCCAGCAGCCCGACAGCGGCTAATGAAAAACTGTTTTTT.

The chain employs TRBV4-1 and TRBJ2-7, with D unclear. Trimming cost V 1 base and J 1 base, with 5 bases left between them. The V gene's germline CDR1 is MGHRA and CDR2 YSYEKL. CDR3 length: 13 residues. The CDR3 spells CASSQARSYEQYF. The CDR3, as DNA: TGCGCCAGCAGCCAAGCGAGGTCCTACGAGCAGTACTTC.

The chain joins TRBV28 to TRBJ1-5; 7 bases fit TRBD1. The J segment lost 5 bases and the V segment lost 5 bases, leaving 12 bases of the junction unmatched. CDR1 and CDR2 from the germline V gene are MDHEN and SYDVKM. CDR3 length equals 16 residues. CDR3 sequence reads: CASSKRDRPWYQPQHF. The CDR3, as DNA: TGTGCCAGCAGTAAAAGGGACAGACCGTGGTATCAGCCCCAGCATTTT.

The rearrangement uses TRBV13 and TRBJ1-6, with no clear D. The ends were cut back, 5 bases at V and 9 bases at J, with 14 bases in the middle. This CDR3 is built from 14 residues. Looked up from germline, CDR1 is PRHDT and CDR2 is FYEKMQ (reference sequence). This CDR3 is CASSPGGFGSPLHF. CDR3 DNA sequence: TGTGCCAGCAGCCCCGGAGGGTTCGGTTCACCCCTCCACTTT.

The gene calls are TRBV7-8 and TRBJ1-5; D may be TRBD1 (5 bases). The germline V gene encodes CDR1 SGHVS and CDR2 FQNEAQ. The CDR3 runs 12 residues. Trimming pared 5 bases from V and 8 bases from J, leaving 10 bases between. The CDR3 region is CASSPRGEPQHF. The CDR3 DNA reads TGTGCCAGCAGCCCACGAGGGGAGCCCCAGCATTTT.

The chain carries TRBV9 and TRBJ2-7; 12 bases agree with TRBD2. With V trimmed by 0 bases and J by 7 bases, 2 bases remained unmatched. The germline V gene has CDR1 SGDLS and CDR2 YYNGEE. The CDR3 contains 14 residues. The DNA for the CDR3 is TGTGCCAGCAGCGTAGCTACTAGCGGGAGGGAGCAGTACTTC. Translation: CASSVATSGREQYF.

CDR3 DNA: TGTGCCAGCAGCTTGCAAGGTCGTGACTACGAGCAGTACTTC. Amino acid sequence: CASSLQGRDYEQYF. V is TRBV11-2 and J is TRBJ2-7; D unclear. The germline gives CDR1 SGHAT, CDR2 FQNNGV. With 3 bases removed from V and 3 bases from J, the gap between germline ends came to 12 bases. The CDR3 spans 14 residues.